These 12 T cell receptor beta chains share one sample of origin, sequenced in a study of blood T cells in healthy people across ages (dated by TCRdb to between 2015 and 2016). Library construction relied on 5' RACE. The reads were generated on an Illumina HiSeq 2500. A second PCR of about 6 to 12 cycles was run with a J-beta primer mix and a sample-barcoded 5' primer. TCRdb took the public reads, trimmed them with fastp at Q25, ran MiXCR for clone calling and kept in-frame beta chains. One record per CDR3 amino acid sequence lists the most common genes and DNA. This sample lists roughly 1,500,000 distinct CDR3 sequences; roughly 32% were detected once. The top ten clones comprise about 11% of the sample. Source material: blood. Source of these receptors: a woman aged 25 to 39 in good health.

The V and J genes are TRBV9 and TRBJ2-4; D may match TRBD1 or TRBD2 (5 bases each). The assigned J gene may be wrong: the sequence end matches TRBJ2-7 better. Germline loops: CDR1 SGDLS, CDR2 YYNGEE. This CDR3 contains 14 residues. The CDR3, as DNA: TGTGCCAGCAGCGCCAGGGACGGAACCTACGAGCAGTACTTC. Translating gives CASSARDGTYEQYF.

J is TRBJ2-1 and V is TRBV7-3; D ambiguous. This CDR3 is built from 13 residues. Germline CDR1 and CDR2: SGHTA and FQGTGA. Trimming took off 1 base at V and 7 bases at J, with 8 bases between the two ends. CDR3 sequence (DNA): TGTGCCAGCAGCTTAATGGGGTTGAATGAGCAGTTCTTC. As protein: CASSLMGLNEQFF. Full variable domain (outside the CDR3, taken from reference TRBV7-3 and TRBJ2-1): GAGVSQTPSNKVTEKGKYVELRCDPISGHTALYWYRQSLGQGPEFLIYFQGTGAADDSGLPNDRFFAVRPEGSVSTLKIQRTERGDSAVYLCASSLMGLNEQFFGPGTRLTVL.

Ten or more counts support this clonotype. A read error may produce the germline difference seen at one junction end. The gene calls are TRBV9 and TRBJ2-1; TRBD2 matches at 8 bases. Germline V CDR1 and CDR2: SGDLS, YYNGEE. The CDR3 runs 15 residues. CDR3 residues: CASSVLAGSYNEQFF. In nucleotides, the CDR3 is TGCGCCAGCAGCGTCCTAGCGGGCTCCTACAATGAGCAGTTCTTC.

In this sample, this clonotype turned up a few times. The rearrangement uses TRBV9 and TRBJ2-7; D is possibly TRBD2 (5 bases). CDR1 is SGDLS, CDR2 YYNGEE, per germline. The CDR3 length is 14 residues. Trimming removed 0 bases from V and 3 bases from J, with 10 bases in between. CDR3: CASSVESGSYEQYF. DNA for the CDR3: TGTGCCAGCAGCGTAGAGTCGGGAAGCTACGAGCAGTACTTC.

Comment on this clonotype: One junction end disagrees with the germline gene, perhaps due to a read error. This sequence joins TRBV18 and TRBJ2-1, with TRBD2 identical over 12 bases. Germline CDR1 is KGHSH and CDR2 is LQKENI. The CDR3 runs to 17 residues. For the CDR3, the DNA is TGTGCCAGCACACCACAAAAAACTAGCGGGGGGCTTATGGAGCAGTTCTTC. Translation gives CASTPQKTSGGLMEQFF.

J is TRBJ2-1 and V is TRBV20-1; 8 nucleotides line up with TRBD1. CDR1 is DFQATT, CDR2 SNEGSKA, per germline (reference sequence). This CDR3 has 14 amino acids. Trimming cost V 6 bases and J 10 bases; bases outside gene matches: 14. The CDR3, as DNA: TGCAGTGCAACCCCGACAGGGGAATTTCGGGAGCAGTTCTTC. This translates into CSATPTGEFREQFF.

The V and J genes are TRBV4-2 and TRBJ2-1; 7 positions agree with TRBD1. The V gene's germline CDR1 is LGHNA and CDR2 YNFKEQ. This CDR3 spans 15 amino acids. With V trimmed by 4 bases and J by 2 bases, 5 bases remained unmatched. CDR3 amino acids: CASSPRGTPYNEQFF. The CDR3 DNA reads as TGTGCCAGCAGCCCCAGGGGGACCCCCTACAATGAGCAGTTCTTC.

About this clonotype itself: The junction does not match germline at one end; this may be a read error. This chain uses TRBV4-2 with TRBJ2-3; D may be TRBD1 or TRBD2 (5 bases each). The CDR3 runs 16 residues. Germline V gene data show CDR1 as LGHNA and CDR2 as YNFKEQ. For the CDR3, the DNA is TGTGCCAGCGGCCAAGAGGGGACGACGCCCACAGATACGCAGTATTTT. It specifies CASGQEGTTPTDTQYF.

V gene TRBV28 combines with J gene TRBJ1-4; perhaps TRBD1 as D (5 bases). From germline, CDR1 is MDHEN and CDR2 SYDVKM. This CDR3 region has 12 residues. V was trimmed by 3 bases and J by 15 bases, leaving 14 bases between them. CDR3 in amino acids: CASSFAGLMMFF. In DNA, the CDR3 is TGTGCCAGCAGTTTCGCAGGGTTAATGATGTTTTTT. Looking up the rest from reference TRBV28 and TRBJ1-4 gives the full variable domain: DVKVTQSSRYLVKRTGEKVFLECVQDMDHENMFWYRQDPGLGLRLIYFSYDVKMKEKGDIPEGYSVSREKKERFSLILESASTNQTSMYLCASSFAGLMMFFGSGTQLSVL.

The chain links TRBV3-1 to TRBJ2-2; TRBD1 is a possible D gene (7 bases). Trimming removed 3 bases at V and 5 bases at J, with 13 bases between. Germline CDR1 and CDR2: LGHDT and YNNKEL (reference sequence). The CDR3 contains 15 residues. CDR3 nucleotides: TGTGCCAGCAGCCAGAGGAGGGGGCGAACCGGGGAGCTGTTTTTT. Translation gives CASSQRRGRTGELFF.

The CDR3 spells CASSEYHGGYNEQYF. DNA for the CDR3: TGCGCCAGCAGTGAGTACCACGGGGGGTACAATGAGCAGTACTTC. The genes are TRBV10-1 and TRBJ2-7; 7 nucleotides align to TRBD2. V lost 1 base and J lost 7; bases outside the gene matches: 10. The germline V gene encodes CDR1 WNHNN and CDR2 SYGVQD (reference sequence). The length of the CDR3 is 15 residues.

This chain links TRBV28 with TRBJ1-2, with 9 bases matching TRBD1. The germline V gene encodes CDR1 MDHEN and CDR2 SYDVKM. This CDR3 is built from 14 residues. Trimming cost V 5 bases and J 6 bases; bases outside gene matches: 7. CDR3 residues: CASSHTGGANGYTF. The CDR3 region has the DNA TGTGCCAGCAGTCACACAGGGGGCGCAAATGGCTACACCTTC.